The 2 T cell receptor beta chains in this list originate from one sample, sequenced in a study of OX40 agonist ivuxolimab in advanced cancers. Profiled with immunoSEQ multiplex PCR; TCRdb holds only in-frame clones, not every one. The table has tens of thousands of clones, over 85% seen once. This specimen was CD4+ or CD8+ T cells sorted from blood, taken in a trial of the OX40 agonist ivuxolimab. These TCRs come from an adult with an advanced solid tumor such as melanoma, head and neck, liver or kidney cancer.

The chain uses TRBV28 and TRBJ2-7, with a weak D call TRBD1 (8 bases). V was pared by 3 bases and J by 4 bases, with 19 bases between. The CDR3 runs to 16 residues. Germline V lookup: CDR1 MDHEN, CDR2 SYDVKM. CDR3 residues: CASSLGGPGGAYEQYF. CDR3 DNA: TGTGCCAGCAGTTTGGGGGGGCCAGGGGGCGCTTACGAGCAGTACTTC.

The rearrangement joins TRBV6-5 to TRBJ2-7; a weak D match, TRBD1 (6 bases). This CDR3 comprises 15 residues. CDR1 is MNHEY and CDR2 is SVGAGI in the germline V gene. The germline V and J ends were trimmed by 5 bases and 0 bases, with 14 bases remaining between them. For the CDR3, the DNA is TGTGCCAGCAGTCCGCAGGGGTTTAGCTCCTACGAGCAGTACTTC. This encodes CASSPQGFSSYEQYF.